Below, 18 T cell receptor beta chains from the same sample are listed, as sequenced in a study of T cells after yellow fever vaccination. In TCRdb, the 5' RACE reads were re-called with MiXCR into one record per CDR3 protein. The data contain 450,000 to 550,000 distinct CDR3 sequences, roughly a fifth of them seen just once; the ten biggest clones take up over 11%. The input for sequencing was PBMCs, taken 15 days after the yellow fever booster vaccination. The receptors come from a young man who received the YFV17D yellow fever vaccine.

This chain connects TRBV18 to TRBJ1-5; D gene unclear. CDR1 and CDR2 from the germline V gene are KGHSH and LQKENI. This CDR3 has 13 residues. V was cut by 2 bases and J by 6 bases, with 8 bases left in between. The DNA for the CDR3 is TGTGCCAGCTCACCAGGGGTGGGTCAGCCCCAGCATTTT. This sequence encodes CASSPGVGQPQHF.

The chain carries TRBV4-2 and TRBJ2-7; 14 nucleotides line up with TRBD2. Germline CDR1 LGHNA, CDR2 YNFKEQ. The J segment lost 6 bases and the V segment lost 0 bases, leaving 4 bases of the junction unmatched. This CDR3 spans 16 amino acids. The CDR3 nucleotides are TGTGCCAGCAGCCAAGATTCGGGACTAGCGGGAGTCGAGCAGTACTTC. Translation: CASSQDSGLAGVEQYF.

This clonotype was seen a handful of times. The J gene is TRBJ2-3, the V gene TRBV7-6; D is unresolved. With 5 bases removed from V and 10 bases from J, the gap between germline ends came to 16 bases. Germline-derived CDR1 and CDR2 are SGHVS and FNYEAQ. CDR3 length: 13 amino acids. CDR3 DNA sequence: TGTGCCAGCAGCAAAATCCTTCAGGATTCGCAGTATTTT. This sequence encodes CASSKILQDSQYF.

This clonotype occurred a few times. This rearrangement joins TRBV24-1 to TRBJ2-3; 9 positions match TRBD1. CDR3 length: 10 residues. The germline V gene encodes CDR1 KGHDR and CDR2 SFDVKD. The V and J ends lost 9 bases and 14 bases, in that order; junction bases with no gene match: 5. CDR3 nucleotides: TGTGCCACCCTGACAGGGGGTCCGTATTTT. It translates to CATLTGGPYF.

The sample holds a few counts of this clonotype. The rearrangement links TRBV9 to TRBJ2-7, with D tentatively TRBD2 (5 bases). The CDR3 extends over 15 amino acids. The V end was cut by 4 bases, the J end by 1 base, with 15 bases between. From germline, CDR1 is SGDLS and CDR2 YYNGEE. The CDR3 coding sequence is TGTGCCAGCAGCAGCGGCCGAGGTTCTTCCTACGAGCAGTACTTC. This gives the protein CASSSGRGSSYEQYF.

The chain recombines TRBV7-9 with TRBJ2-3; no clear D. The CDR3 is made up of 15 amino acids. V dropped 4 bases and J dropped 7 bases, with 18 bases sitting between them. Germline V gene lookup returns CDR1 SEHNR and CDR2 FQNEAQ (reference sequence). CDR3 loop: CASSSTDKLAYTQYF. The DNA of the CDR3 is TGTGCCAGCAGCTCCACCGACAAGCTTGCGTATACGCAGTATTTT.

The sample holds a few counts of this clonotype. The CDR3: CSPLGTSGDNEQFF. The CDR3 nucleotides read TGCAGTCCCCTTGGGACTAGCGGCGACAATGAGCAGTTCTTC. J is TRBJ2-1 and V is TRBV20-1; 11 nucleotides align to TRBD2. Germline V gene lookup returns CDR1 DFQATT and CDR2 SNEGSKA (reference sequence). V was clipped by 8 bases and J by 5 bases; unmatched bases: 8. This CDR3 has 14 residues.

At least ten counts were recorded for this clonotype. The V and J genes are TRBV15 and TRBJ1-2; D gene unclear. Germline CDR1 LNHNV, CDR2 YYDKDF (reference sequence). This CDR3 has 13 amino acids. V was clipped by 8 bases and J by 4 bases, with 14 bases between them. The CDR3 reads CATGGSSLYGYTF. The CDR3 coding sequence is TGTGCCACCGGAGGAAGTAGCCTCTATGGCTACACCTTC.

This clonotype was seen more than once but under ten times. V gene TRBV10-3 combines with J gene TRBJ2-5; possible D gene TRBD2, 6 bases. Germline V lookup: CDR1 ENHRY, CDR2 SYGVKD. V was shortened by 6 bases and J by 5 bases, with 16 bases between the two germline ends. This CDR3 has 14 residues. CDR3 amino acids: CAIREGRIGETQYF. Written as DNA, the CDR3 is TGTGCCATCAGGGAAGGGAGGATCGGGGAGACCCAGTACTTC.

The table lists this clonotype with a few counts. The genes are TRBV7-9 and TRBJ2-7, with D possibly being TRBD1 (6 bases). The CDR3 consists of 14 residues. Germline V lookup: CDR1 SEHNR, CDR2 FQNEAQ (reference sequence). The ends were cut back, 4 bases at V and 2 bases at J, with 12 bases in the middle. DNA for the CDR3: TGTGCCAGCAGCTACAGGGTCGATGCCTACGAGCAGTACTTC. It yields the protein CASSYRVDAYEQYF.

This clonotype has more than one count but fewer than ten. The rearrangement uses TRBV12-3 or TRBV12-4 and TRBJ2-1, with no clear D. Trimming took 4 bases from V and 8 from J, leaving 15 bases between them. The CDR3 is 14 residues long. The CDR3 DNA sequence: TGTGCCAGCAGTTCAGGACCAACTGGGGATGAGCAGTTCTTC. Protein sequence: CASSSGPTGDEQFF.

A few counts support this clonotype. J is TRBJ2-1 and V is TRBV19, with D possibly TRBD1 on 6 matching bases. This CDR3 has 16 residues. V lost 5 bases to trimming and J lost 0 bases, with 14 bases between them. CDR1 and CDR2 from the germline V gene are LNHDA and SQIVND (reference sequence). The CDR3 here is CASSGRGSSSYNEQFF. As DNA, the CDR3 is TGTGCCAGTAGTGGCAGGGGTAGCTCCTCCTACAATGAGCAGTTCTTC. The full variable domain, rest sourced from reference TRBV19 and TRBJ2-1, is DGGITQSPKYLFRKEGQNVTLSCEQNLNHDAMYWYRQDPGQGLRLIYYSQIVNDFQKGDIAEGYSVSREKKESFPLTVTSAQKNPTAFYLCASSGRGSSSYNEQFFGPGTRLTVL.

This clonotype was detected a few times. The rearrangement joins TRBV5-1 to TRBJ1-2; TRBD1 matches at 7 bases. The CDR3 covers 17 residues. Germline V gene sequence: CDR1 SGHRS, CDR2 YFSETQ. The J segment lost 2 bases and the V segment lost 2 bases, leaving 12 bases of the junction unmatched. CDR3 in amino acids: CASSFLTGPSGNYGYTF. In DNA, the CDR3 is TGCGCCAGCAGCTTTCTGACAGGGCCTAGTGGGAACTATGGCTACACCTTC.

V usage is TRBV5-1 and J usage is TRBJ2-3; possible D gene TRBD2, 7 bases. Germline lookup yields CDR1 SGHRS and CDR2 YFSETQ. Trimming shortened V by 6 bases and J by 4 bases, and 15 bases separated the two germline ends. There are 14 residues in the CDR3. The CDR3 reads CASKRGGSADTQYF. CDR3 sequence (DNA): TGCGCCAGCAAAAGGGGGGGCTCAGCAGATACGCAGTATTTT. Filled out from reference TRBV5-1 and TRBJ2-3, the complete variable domain reads KAGVTQTPRYLIKTRGQQVTLSCSPISGHRSVSWYQQTPGQGLQFLFEYFSETQRNKGNFPGRFSGRQFSNSRSEMNVSTLELGDSALYLCASKRGGSADTQYFGPGTRLTVL.

The rearrangement links TRBV5-4 to TRBJ2-7; 7 positions match TRBD1. Germline CDR1 reads SGHNT; CDR2 reads YYREEE (reference sequence). The V gene end was trimmed by 4 bases and the J gene end by 4 bases; junction bases not matched to a gene: 8. The CDR3 extends over 14 amino acids. CDR3 in DNA: TGTGCCAGCAGCCAGGGACAGACCCCTTACGAGCAGTACTTC. Encoded protein: CASSQGQTPYEQYF. Full variable domain (remainder filled in from reference TRBV5-4 and TRBJ2-7): ETGVTQSPTHLIKTRGQQVTLRCSSQSGHNTVSWYQQALGQGPQFIFQYYREEENGRGNFPPRFSGLQFPNYSSELNVNALELDDSALYLCASSQGQTPYEQYFGPGTRLTVT.

Only a few counts were recorded for this clonotype. J is TRBJ2-1 and V is TRBV20-1; 8 nucleotides align to TRBD2. This CDR3 has 15 residues. J was trimmed by 7 bases and V by 6 bases; bases with no gene match: 14. Germline CDR1 and CDR2: DFQATT and SNEGSKA (reference sequence). CDR3 protein: CSARPGLEGWNEQFF. The CDR3 DNA reads TGCAGTGCAAGACCGGGACTAGAGGGGTGGAATGAGCAGTTCTTC.

This chain connects TRBV4-2 to TRBJ2-7; D gene unclear. The germline CDR1 and CDR2 sequences are LGHNA and YNFKEQ. V gave up 10 bases and J gave up 5 bases, with 6 bases separating them. The CDR3 totals 9 residues. In nucleotides, the CDR3 is TGTGCCATGGGCCACGAGCAGTACTTC. The encoded protein is CAMGHEQYF.

The rearrangement links TRBV5-5 to TRBJ1-1; D might be TRBD1 (5 bases). Germline-derived CDR1 and CDR2 are SGHKS and YYEKEE (reference sequence). The CDR3 loop spans 15 amino acids. V shed 6 bases and J shed 6 bases, with 21 bases lying between them. CDR3 DNA sequence: TGTGCCAGCATCATCTATGGGGCTCAGGGAGCTGAAGCTTTCTTT. Amino acids: CASIIYGAQGAEAFF.